This TCR beta chain was captured in a study of T cell responses to AZD1222 COVID-19 vaccine. Study-wide findings and caveats: Baseline testing showed seropositivity in only five or six AZD1222 recipients.

A single count supports this clone. Its cognate antigen is unknown. Libraries were prepared by immunoSEQ multiplex PCR; TCRdb keeps only in-frame clonotypes and omits some of them. The table lists roughly 130,000 clones, 88% of them singletons. The sample was peripheral blood, taken on day 0 of AZD1222 vaccination. The TCR originated in an adult in good health.

The CDR3 reads CASSRAGTPAGQPQHF. The DNA of the CDR3 is TGTGCCAGTAGTCGGGCGGGGACCCCCGCGGGTCAGCCCCAGCATTTT. The J gene is TRBJ1-5, the V gene TRBV19, with a possible D match to TRBD1 (5 bases). Trimming shortened V by 5 bases and J by 6 bases, and 20 bases separated the two germline ends. In germline, CDR1 is LNHDA, CDR2 SQIVND (reference sequence). This CDR3 contains 16 residues.